This is a list of T cell receptor beta chains from one sample in a study of metastatic and nonmetastatic thyroid tumors. Using MiXCR, TCRdb re-called clones from the PCR reads. The sample yields 21,000 or so clones, more than 9% seen once. The sequencing input was blood. The receptors here all came from a male donor with papillary thyroid cancer or a benign thyroid nodule (not recorded which). Some clones in this sample may be carry-over from other donors' samples. CDR3s include the opening cysteine and the closing phenylalanine or tryptophan. The D gene is left open where the match is weak. Clone size is given for some rows only: seen once, a few or many times, or a class if the clone is expanded.

clone_size	d_call	v_call	j_call	cdr3_nt	cdr3_aa
medium-sized	TRBD1	TRBV28	TRBJ1-5	TGTGCCAGCAGCGGGGGACAGGGCGAACAGCCCCAGCATTTT	CASSGGQGEQPQHF
many	NA	TRBV11-2	TRBJ2-7	TGTGCCAGCAGTCGAGGGGCGTTGGGGGGTAGGTACTTC	CASSRGALGGRYF
few	NA	TRBV6-5	TRBJ2-3	TGTGCCAGCAGTTACTCTGGGGGCCGCACAGATACGCAGTATTTT	CASSYSGGRTDTQYF
few	NA	TRBV19	TRBJ2-3	TGTGCCAGTAGTGGGGTGGGCCCCACAGATACGCAGTATTTT	CASSGVGPTDTQYF
many	NA	TRBV20-1	TRBJ2-2	TGCAGTGCTAGCGGTAGCGGCCTCCCCCACACAGCCGGGGAGCTGTTTTTT	CSASGSGLPHTAGELFF
few	NA	TRBV19	TRBJ1-5	TGTGCCAGTAGATACGGGGATAGCAATCAGCCCCAGCATTTT	CASRYGDSNQPQHF
many	NA	TRBV3-1	TRBJ2-3	TGTGCCAGCAGCCAAGTGGCCGCTTCTAACACAGATACGCAGTATTTT	CASSQVAASNTDTQYF
NA	TRBD2	TRBV6-5	TRBJ2-2	TGTGCCAGCAGTTGGGGACTAGCGGCCGCCGGCACCGGGGAGCTGTTTTTT	CASSWGLAAAGTGELFF
medium-sized	TRBD2	TRBV6-5	TRBJ2-1	TGTGCCAGCAGTTACCCGGGACTAGCGGCGTACAATGAGCAGTTCTTC	CASSYPGLAAYNEQFF
many	NA	TRBV5-1	TRBJ2-3	TGCGCCTCGCGACAGGAAAGCACAGATACGCAGTATTTT	CASRQESTDTQYF
medium-sized	NA	TRBV20-1	TRBJ1-2	TGCAGCCACCGGCAGGGCAATAACTATGGCTACACCTTC	CSHRQGNNYGYTF
NA	NA	TRBV20-1	TRBJ2-7	TGCAGTGCTACCCTAGCTGCCCCCTACGAGCAGTACTTC	CSATLAAPYEQYF